The 15 T cell receptor beta chains below were found in one sample sequenced in a study of blood T cell repertoires in COVID-19. Sequencing used immunoSEQ multiplex PCR; TCRdb keeps in-frame clones, though not all of them. There are some 180,000 clones in the sample; roughly 80% occur only once, and roughly 7.1% lies in the top ten. Specimen: peripheral blood. Receptors were obtained from a human donor in a cohort sampled during active COVID-19.

This clone was observed once. This chain uses TRBV18 with TRBJ2-3; 13 bases align to TRBD2. The V and J ends lost 2 bases and 2 bases, in that order; junction bases with no gene match: 7. CDR3 length: 18 residues. Per germline, CDR1 KGHSH and CDR2 LQKENI. The CDR3 protein is CASSPELAGGEPTDTQYF. CDR3 in DNA: TGTGCCAGCTCACCAGAACTAGCGGGGGGGGAGCCCACAGATACGCAGTATTTT.

The chain couples TRBV2 to TRBJ2-7; 10 bases are a match to TRBD1. Germline-derived CDR1 and CDR2 are SNHLY and FYNNEI. CDR3 length equals 16 residues. The J segment lost 0 bases and the V segment lost 7 bases, leaving 9 bases of the junction unmatched. The CDR3 loop is CASNLPRDRGSYEQYF. The DNA of the CDR3 is TGTGCCAGCAACCTCCCCCGGGACAGGGGCTCCTACGAGCAGTACTTC.

The J gene is TRBJ2-1, the V gene TRBV7-6, with a weak D call TRBD2 (5 bases). Germline assignment: CDR1 SGHVS and CDR2 FNYEAQ. The CDR3 spans 15 residues. V lost 2 bases and J 8 bases, leaving 16 bases between the germline ends. The CDR3 protein is CASSLPSRGFYEQFF. The CDR3 DNA follows: TGTGCCAGCAGCTTACCCTCCCGGGGTTTCTATGAGCAGTTCTTC.

The rearrangement joins TRBV2 to TRBJ2-3; D is uncertain. Germline loops: CDR1 SNHLY, CDR2 FYNNEI. V gave up 10 bases and J gave up 6 bases, with 17 bases separating them. The CDR3 is made up of 13 amino acids. The CDR3 DNA follows: TGTGCCACCGTCTCCAATTTTGCGGATACGCAGTATTTT. Encoded protein: CATVSNFADTQYF.

Only one count was recorded for this clone. V gene TRBV9 combines with J gene TRBJ2-6; D unresolved. Germline V gene data show CDR1 as SGDLS and CDR2 as YYNGEE. The V end lost 0 bases, the J end lost 4 bases, and 11 bases lay between the germline ends. The CDR3 spans 16 residues. CDR3 protein: CASSVDLALGANVLTF. The CDR3, as DNA: TGTGCCAGCAGCGTAGATTTGGCTCTCGGGGCCAACGTCCTGACTTTC.

This sequence joins TRBV5-7 and TRBJ1-1; D gene unclear. TRBV5-7 is annotated as an ORF whose role is uncertain. This CDR3 comprises 15 residues. V was trimmed by 2 bases and J by 1 base, leaving 12 bases between them. The CDR3 reads CASSLRQRPNTEAFF. CDR3 nucleotide sequence: TGTGCCAGCAGCTTACGTCAGCGTCCGAACACTGAAGCTTTCTTT.

V is TRBV6-1 and J is TRBJ2-7; D unclear. Germline V gene lookup returns CDR1 MNHNS and CDR2 SASEGT. V was cut by 0 bases and J by 3 bases, with 15 bases left in between. The CDR3 runs to 16 residues. The CDR3 DNA follows: TGTGCCAGCAGTGAAGCGGCTAGTGAAAGCTTCTACGAGCAGTACTTC. It is translated as CASSEAASESFYEQYF.

The V call is TRBV27, the J call TRBJ1-3; D might be TRBD1 (6 bases). The CDR3 is 16 amino acids. Germline CDR1 reads MNHEY; CDR2 reads SMNVEV (reference sequence). The V gene lost 4 bases and the J gene lost 6 bases, with 19 bases spanning the gap. This CDR3 reads CASSSGQGRIPNTIYF. CDR3 bases: TGTGCCAGCAGTTCGGGGCAGGGGCGGATTCCAAACACCATATATTTT.

V and J are TRBV6-2 or TRBV6-3 and TRBJ2-2; TRBD2 matches at 13 bases. J lost 0 bases, V lost 5 bases, and 6 bases had no gene match. Germline V gene sequence: CDR1 MNHEY, CDR2 SVGEGT. The CDR3 length is 18 residues. The CDR3 DNA follows: TGTGCCAGCAGTCGTCCCGGGACTAGCGGGGCGAACACCGGGGAGCTGTTTTTT. Translated, it gives CASSRPGTSGANTGELFF.

This clone turned up a few times. CDR3 DNA: TGTGCCAGCAGTGGGGCAGGTGGTAATGAGCAGTTCTTC. Its translation is CASSGAGGNEQFF. V and J are TRBV25-1 and TRBJ2-1; D not resolved. V lost 4 bases and J lost 7, with 11 bases in between. The germline gives CDR1 MGHDK, CDR2 SYGVNS. The CDR3 length is 13 residues.

This clone was seen a single time. V usage is TRBV5-1 and J usage is TRBJ2-7; D is ambiguous. This CDR3 has 12 residues. The V end was cut by 0 bases, the J end by 7 bases, with 8 bases between. Per the germline V gene, CDR1 is SGHRS and CDR2 is YFSETQ. CDR3 sequence reads: CASSLAPTEQYF. The CDR3 coding sequence is TGCGCCAGCAGCTTGGCCCCCACTGAGCAGTACTTC.

This chain uses TRBV6-5 with TRBJ1-2, with D maybe TRBD1 (6 bases). Germline CDR1 reads MNHEY; CDR2 reads SVGAGI. Between the trimmed V and J ends, which lost 0 bases and 4 bases, there was a span of 9 bases. This CDR3 contains 14 residues. The CDR3: CASSYSRGAYGYTF. CDR3 nucleotide sequence: TGTGCCAGCAGTTACTCGCGGGGGGCCTATGGCTACACCTTC.

CDR3 in amino acids: CASSLVVTGELFF. For the CDR3, the DNA is TGCGCCAGCAGCTTGGTCGTCACCGGGGAGCTGTTTTTT. The chain joins TRBV5-1 to TRBJ2-2; D not resolved. This CDR3 is built from 13 residues. Trimming removed 0 bases from V and 4 bases from J, with 4 bases in between. Germline V gene data show CDR1 as SGHRS and CDR2 as YFSETQ.

The CDR3 DNA reads as TGTGCCAGCAGTGAAGTACTAGCGGGTCTTCACGAGCAGTACTTC. This sequence encodes CASSEVLAGLHEQYF. The V and J genes are TRBV6-1 and TRBJ2-7; 9 bases line up with TRBD2. CDR3 size: 15 residues. Germline values: CDR1 MNHNS, CDR2 SASEGT. The J segment lost 5 bases and the V segment lost 1 base, leaving 6 bases of the junction unmatched.

The J gene is TRBJ1-2, the V gene TRBV2, with a weak D call TRBD1 (5 bases). Between the trimmed V and J ends, which lost 8 bases and 8 bases, there was a span of 18 bases. Looked up from germline, CDR1 is SNHLY and CDR2 is FYNNEI. This CDR3 contains 13 residues. CDR3 loop: CASVGPGNRGYTF. CDR3 in DNA: TGTGCCAGCGTTGGACCAGGGAATAGGGGCTACACCTTC.